This T cell receptor beta chain was sequenced in a study of beta chain features in type 1 diabetes. Findings and caveats of the study: All four CD4+ subsets from Type 1 diabetes patients carried moderately but significantly shorter TCRB CDR3s.

This clone occurred a few times. Its antigen is unidentified. Other DNA sequences in the sample encode the same CDR3. Of the isolated RNA, all was reverse transcribed, and so the sequenced material was expressed TCRB transcripts. Measured with immunoSEQ multiplex PCR; TCRdb has only the in-frame clones, and not every one. The sample lists about 740,000 clones; about an eighth were seen once. V was trimmed by 1 base and J by 4 bases, leaving 4 bases between them. This CDR3 spans 12 amino acids. Germline V gene lookup returns CDR1 KGHSH and CDR2 LQKENI. The sequence was obtained from a man aged 18 to 29 with type 1 diabetes. The specimen sequenced was naive CD4+ T cells from blood. This chain joins TRBV18 and TRBJ2-5, with D hard to call. CDR3 sequence reads: CASSPRLETQYF. CDR3 in DNA: TGTGCCAGCTCACCACGACTAGAGACCCAGTACTTC.